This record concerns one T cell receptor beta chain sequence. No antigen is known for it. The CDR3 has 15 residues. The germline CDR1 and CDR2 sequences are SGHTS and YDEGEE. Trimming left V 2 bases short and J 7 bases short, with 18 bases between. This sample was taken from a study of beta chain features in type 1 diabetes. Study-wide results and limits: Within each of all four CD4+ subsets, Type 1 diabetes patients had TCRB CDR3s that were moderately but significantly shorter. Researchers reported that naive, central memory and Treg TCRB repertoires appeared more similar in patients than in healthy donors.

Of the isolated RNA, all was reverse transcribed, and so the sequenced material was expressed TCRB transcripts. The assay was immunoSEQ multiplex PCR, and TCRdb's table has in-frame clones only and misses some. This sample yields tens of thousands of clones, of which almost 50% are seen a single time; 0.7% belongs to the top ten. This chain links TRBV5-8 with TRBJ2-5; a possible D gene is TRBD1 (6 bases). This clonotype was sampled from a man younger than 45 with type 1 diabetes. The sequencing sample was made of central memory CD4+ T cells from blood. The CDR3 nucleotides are TGTGCCAGCAGCTTTCGTGCAGGGGAGTCGGGGACCCAGTACTTC. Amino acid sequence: CASSFRAGESGTQYF.